The source of this T cell receptor (beta chain) is a study of cytomegalovirus exposure and HLA in healthy donors. Points from the study as a whole: The authors later found TCR association rates varying by HLA locus, with DRB1 most and HLA-C fewest.

CDR1 and CDR2 (germline): SGHVS, FNYEAQ. The CDR3 is 14 amino acids. Trimming stripped 1 base from V and 5 bases from J, with 11 bases between. Amplification used 60 Vbeta primers and 13 Jbeta primers. The data were produced by immunoSEQ multiplex PCR, yet TCRdb's version contains in-frame clones alone and is incomplete. This listing includes around 53,000 clones. Donors sampled were nominally healthy, though unrecorded immune exposures were likely. As to this clone: What it recognizes is unknown.

The chain recombines TRBV7-6 with TRBJ1-1; a possible D gene is TRBD1 (5 bases). Sequencing input: PBMCs. The sequence was obtained from a man aged 18-30 years in good health and CMV-seropositive. CDR3 sequence: CASSLDRRATEAFF. The CDR3 DNA follows: TGTGCCAGCAGCTTAGACAGGAGGGCGACTGAAGCTTTCTTT. Full variable domain (missing parts from reference TRBV7-6 and TRBJ1-1): GAGVSQSPRYKVTKRGQDVALRCDPISGHVSLYWYRQALGQGPEFLTYFNYEAQQDKSGLPNDRFSAERPEGSISTLTIQRTEQRDSAMYRCASSLDRRATEAFFGQGTRLTVV.